The 13 T cell receptor beta chains listed next were all sequenced from one sample in a study of OX40 agonist ivuxolimab in advanced cancers. The assay was immunoSEQ multiplex PCR, and TCRdb's table has in-frame clones only and misses some. The sample carries around 26,000 clones, 85% to 90% recorded once. The material sequenced was CD4+ or CD8+ T cells sorted from blood, taken in a trial of the OX40 agonist ivuxolimab. These receptors all come from an adult with an advanced solid tumor such as melanoma, head and neck, liver or kidney cancer.

The rearrangement uses TRBV7-9 and TRBJ2-3; 9 positions match TRBD1. The CDR3 spans 15 residues. J lost 5 bases, V lost 5 bases, and 8 bases had no gene match. CDR1 is SEHNR and CDR2 is FQNEAQ in the germline V gene (reference sequence). CDR3 DNA: TGTGCCAGCAGCCCAACAGGGGGCTCGAGAGATACGCAGTATTTT. Translated, it gives CASSPTGGSRDTQYF.

The chain recombines TRBV6-5 with TRBJ2-1; 10 nucleotides match TRBD2. The germline gives CDR1 MNHEY, CDR2 SVGAGI. V gave up 4 bases and J gave up 8 bases; unmatched junction bases: 8. The CDR3 spans 15 residues. The CDR3: CASSLSGRAGDEQFF. Here the CDR3 DNA reads TGTGCCAGCAGTTTAAGCGGGAGGGCCGGGGATGAGCAGTTCTTC.

The rearrangement uses TRBV4-1 and TRBJ1-5, with D perhaps TRBD1 (5 bases). Trimming left V 2 bases short and J 1 base short, with 6 bases between. This CDR3 region has 14 residues. The V gene's germline CDR1 is MGHRA and CDR2 YSYEKL. In DNA form, the CDR3 reads TGCGCCAGCAGCCAACGGGACAGCAATCAGCCCCAGCATTTT. Translating gives CASSQRDSNQPQHF.

The gene calls are TRBV7-9 and TRBJ2-5; D remains unclear. The germline CDR1 and CDR2 sequences are SEHNR and FQNEAQ (reference sequence). CDR3 length equals 13 residues. V was trimmed by 2 bases and J by 5 bases, leaving 9 bases between them. The CDR3 protein is CASSLLGVETQYF. CDR3 bases: TGTGCCAGCAGCTTACTTGGGGTTGAGACCCAGTACTTC.

The chain recombines TRBV27 with TRBJ2-1; no clear D. CDR1 and CDR2 (germline): MNHEY, SMNVEV (reference sequence). The CDR3 sequence is 13 residues long. Trimming cost V 8 bases and J 0 bases, with 8 bases left between them. The CDR3 here is CASGLTSYNEQFF. CDR3 nucleotide sequence: TGTGCCAGCGGTCTTACCTCCTACAATGAGCAGTTCTTC.

This chain connects TRBV4-1 to TRBJ2-2; D remains unclear. The V gene lost 8 bases and the J gene lost 0 bases, with 13 bases spanning the gap. Germline V gene sequence: CDR1 MGHRA, CDR2 YSYEKL. The CDR3 contains 15 residues. CDR3 coding DNA: TGCGCCAGCGCATTATCCCTGGCGAACACCGGGGAGCTGTTTTTT. Translated: CASALSLANTGELFF.

The V call is TRBV6-1, the J call TRBJ2-1; the match to TRBD2 covers 13 bases. This CDR3 spans 14 amino acids. V lost 6 bases, J lost 10 bases, and 6 bases stayed unmatched. Germline V lookup: CDR1 MNHNS, CDR2 SASEGT. In DNA form, the CDR3 reads TGTGCCAGCAGACTAGCGGGGGGGCCCGTAGAGCAGTTCTTC. Amino acids: CASRLAGGPVEQFF.

CDR3 in DNA: TGTGCCAGCAGTGAAAGGCAGAGACTCTCCTACGAGCAGTACTTC. Translation: CASSERQRLSYEQYF. The chain employs TRBV2 and TRBJ2-7, with no clear D. The germline gives CDR1 SNHLY, CDR2 FYNNEI. The V and J ends lost 2 bases and 0 bases respectively, with 11 bases between them. The CDR3 covers 15 residues.

The chain carries TRBV5-4 and TRBJ2-5; tentative D call: TRBD2 (6 bases). Germline CDR1 SGHNT, CDR2 YYREEE (reference sequence). CDR3 length equals 15 residues. V gave up 4 bases and J gave up 2 bases, with 15 bases separating them. The CDR3 DNA reads TGTGCCAGCAGCGAACCCGGGACTCGACAAGAGACCCAGTACTTC. It yields the protein CASSEPGTRQETQYF. Full variable domain (outside the CDR3, taken from reference TRBV5-4 and TRBJ2-5): ETGVTQSPTHLIKTRGQQVTLRCSSQSGHNTVSWYQQALGQGPQFIFQYYREEENGRGNFPPRFSGLQFPNYSSELNVNALELDDSALYLCASSEPGTRQETQYFGPGTRLLVL.

The chain couples TRBV28 to TRBJ2-5; TRBD1 matches at 9 bases. The germline gives CDR1 MDHEN, CDR2 SYDVKM. The CDR3 sequence is 14 residues long. V lost 6 bases to trimming and J lost 5 bases; unmatched junction nucleotides: 7. This CDR3 is CASSRDRVRETQYF. The CDR3 nucleotides are TGTGCCAGCAGCCGGGACAGGGTCAGGGAGACCCAGTACTTC.

This clone has a handful of counts. The junction shows a germline mismatch at one end, possibly a read error. The genes are TRBV5-8 and TRBJ1-4; D is uncertain. This CDR3 contains 11 residues. Per germline, CDR1 SGHTS and CDR2 YDEGEE. CDR3 in DNA: TGTGCCAGCAGCTTGAATCCCCCCGGGGTTTTT. It yields the protein CASSLNPPGVF.

This chain joins TRBV2 and TRBJ2-5; D call uncertain. This CDR3 contains 12 residues. The germline V and J ends were trimmed by 11 bases and 2 bases, with 12 bases remaining between them. Per germline, CDR1 SNHLY and CDR2 FYNNEI. Here the CDR3 reads CAALGLQETQYF. The CDR3 DNA reads as TGTGCCGCCCTCGGGCTTCAAGAGACCCAGTACTTC.

There are a few counts of this clone. The genes are TRBV19 and TRBJ2-5; tentatively, D is TRBD2 (6 bases). Germline V gives CDR1 LNHDA, CDR2 SQIVND (reference sequence). V was cut by 5 bases and J by 5 bases, with 18 bases left in between. The CDR3 has 15 amino acids. CDR3 in amino acids: CASSAGTRGMETQYF. The DNA of the CDR3 is TGTGCCAGTAGTGCTGGGACTCGGGGGATGGAGACCCAGTACTTC.